This T cell receptor (beta chain) comes out of a study of blood T cell repertoires in COVID-19. At the level of the study: Acute and convalescent COVID-19 samples came from the United States, Italy and Spain. From T cells, B-cell-depleted T cells, or PBMCs came the material, which was cDNA or gDNA.

The CDR3 totals 15 residues. The germline V gene has CDR1 SGHAT and CDR2 FQNNGV. V was clipped by 3 bases and J by 0 bases, with 11 bases between them. Authors' methods: Reference gene primers were amplified, and this amplification served to estimate nucleated cell counts. Some clones are missing from TCRdb's copy, which holds only in-frame ones; the method was immunoSEQ multiplex PCR. V and J calls and clone size are given by that table; D and trimming were obtained from the DNA. This table has about 100,000 clones, 80% to 90% appearing once. V usage is TRBV11-2 and J usage is TRBJ2-5; D is possibly TRBD1 (5 bases). This TCR was recovered from a human donor in a cohort sampled during active COVID-19. Sequenced sample: peripheral blood. The CDR3, as DNA: TGTGCCAGCAGCTTGTCGGCAGGGTACCAAGAGACCCAGTACTTC. Translated: CASSLSAGYQETQYF. Together with reference TRBV11-2 and TRBJ2-5, the CDR3 gives the full variable domain: EAGVAQSPRYKIIEKRQSVAFWCNPISGHATLYWYQQILGQGPKLLIQFQNNGVVDDSQLPKDRFSAERLKGVDSTLKIQPAKLEDSAVYLCASSLSAGYQETQYFGPGTRLLVL.